The present T cell receptor (beta chain) was sequenced within a study of T cells after somatic rescue of genetic block (TCRdb year 2020). For context, the study as a whole: What the study looked at was long-term robustness, specifically in a T-cell system that came about through somatic rescue of a genetic block in T-cell development.

Note on this clone: Its antigen remains undetermined. Per-base qualities were not stored, and no clone one base away is much larger.

The library was produced with the immunoSEQ multiplex PCR assay. Entries here come from immuneACCESS through TCRdb and include only in-frame sequences with V and J called. Some clones fail to appear in such tables; in the studies checked, an unresolved V gene covers under half of the shortfall, and the cause of the remainder is unknown. This sample is represented by 110,000 or so clones; 85% to 95% of them were singletons. Roughly 1.5% of the sample lies in the top ten. The TCR originated in a woman between 18 and 30 years old. What was sequenced was peripheral blood mononuclear cells (PBMCs).

The DNA is TGTGCCAGCAGTTCAGACAGGCGGGGGAGCACAGATACGCAGTATTTT. This is translated as CASSSDRRGSTDTQYF. In this chain, TRBV6-6 is recombined with TRBJ2-3; TRBD2 is a possible D gene, resting on 7 matching bases. For CDR1 and CDR2, the germline V gene (reference sequence) lists MNHNY and SVGAGI. V loses 4 bases, J loses 0 bases, and the germline ends lie 14 bases apart. The CDR3 goes from the cysteine to the phenylalanine over 16 residues. Only CDR3 DNA is held: 48 bases, read in frame from base 1.